This T cell receptor beta chain was profiled in a study of T cell responses to AZD1222 COVID-19 vaccine. The germline V gene encodes CDR1 MNHNS and CDR2 SASEGT. The junction had 10 bases not matched to a gene; V was cut back by 3 bases and J by 6 bases. The CDR3 loop spans 15 amino acids. The protocol was immunoSEQ multiplex PCR, while the TCRdb copy is restricted to in-frame clones and leaves out a portion. This sample yields just under 150,000 clones, of which 89% are seen a single time; under 2% belongs to the top ten. This clonotype originated in an adult who received the AZD1222 COVID-19 vaccine. The genes are TRBV6-1 and TRBJ2-7; TRBD2 matches at 8 bases. Material: peripheral blood, obtained 28 days after the second AZD1222 dose. The CDR3 spells CASSDPSGYSPEQYF. DNA for the CDR3: TGTGCCAGCAGTGACCCTAGCGGGTACTCCCCCGAGCAGTACTTC.